The 10 T cell receptor beta chains listed next were all sequenced from one sample in a study of shared clonotypes between healthy human individuals. Measured with immunoSEQ multiplex PCR; TCRdb has only the in-frame clones, and not every one. The sample contains a few million clones, about nine tenths of which appear only once. The sequenced sample was naive CD4+ T cells from PBMCs. Subset indicated: CD45RA+ positively selected. The receptor set was obtained from a man between 18 and 35 years old in good health. Some clones in this sample may be carry-over from other donors' samples.

V is TRBV11-2 and J is TRBJ2-1; TRBD1 matches 11 bases. The V segment lost 5 bases and the J segment 8 bases; nucleotides outside the gene matches: 5. The CDR3 loop spans 14 amino acids. Germline CDR1 reads SGHAT; CDR2 reads FQNNGV. CDR3 region: CASSRWDRGDEQFF. The CDR3 coding sequence is TGTGCCAGCAGCCGATGGGACAGGGGGGATGAGCAGTTCTTC.

The chain couples TRBV4-1 to TRBJ1-4; D might be TRBD1 (5 bases). Germline CDR1 MGHRA, CDR2 YSYEKL. Trimming cost V 4 bases and J 8 bases, with 23 bases left between them. The CDR3 sequence is 17 residues long. CDR3 coding DNA: TGCGCCAGCAGCCTCCCCCCCGGAGACACTTGGGGGGAAAAACTGTTTTTT. The encoded protein is CASSLPPGDTWGEKLFF.

The CDR3 DNA is TGTGCCAGCAGCGTGGACAGCACTGAAGCTTTCTTT. This encodes CASSVDSTEAFF. The chain carries TRBV2 and TRBJ1-1, with D tentatively TRBD1 (6 bases). The CDR3 contains 12 residues. V lost 6 bases and J 4 bases, leaving 9 bases between the germline ends. Germline V lookup: CDR1 SNHLY, CDR2 FYNNEI.

This chain links TRBV6-6 with TRBJ2-2; 8 bases match TRBD1. The CDR3 is 15 residues long. Unmatched junction bases numbered 4, after V lost 6 bases and J lost 1 base. Germline V lookup: CDR1 MNHNY, CDR2 SVGAGI (reference sequence). The CDR3 reads CASSPDRGNTGELFF. CDR3 coding DNA: TGTGCCAGCAGCCCCGACAGGGGGAACACCGGGGAGCTGTTTTTT.

The chain uses TRBV28 and TRBJ2-5; TRBD1 matches at 9 bases. This CDR3 is 13 amino acids long. Germline loops: CDR1 MDHEN, CDR2 SYDVKM. V shed 10 bases and J 4 bases; nucleotides not matched to a gene: 7. Written as DNA, the CDR3 is TGTGCCACCTGGACAGGGGCCCGAGAGACCCAGTACTTC. Its translation is CATWTGARETQYF.

About this clone: Other DNA sequences within the sample encode an identical CDR3. For the CDR3, the DNA is TGTGCCAGCAGCTCGGGACAAACCTACGAGCAGTACTTC. Protein sequence: CASSSGQTYEQYF. The V and J genes are TRBV7-6 and TRBJ2-7, with D maybe TRBD1 (6 bases). Trimming took 4 bases from V and 2 from J, leaving 9 bases between them. Germline values: CDR1 SGHVS, CDR2 FNYEAQ. The CDR3 is made up of 13 amino acids.

The chain carries TRBV5-6 and TRBJ1-4, with a tentative D call TRBD1 (5 bases). Trimming left V 4 bases short and J 4 bases short, with 11 bases between. The CDR3 is 14 amino acids. Germline V gene data show CDR1 as SGHDT and CDR2 as YYEEEE. CDR3: CASSPGTDNEKLFF. The CDR3 DNA reads TGTGCCAGCAGCCCCGGGACGGATAATGAAAAACTGTTTTTT.

The V call is TRBV7-2, the J call TRBJ2-3; 7 positions match TRBD2. This CDR3 region has 16 residues. CDR1 and CDR2 from the germline V gene are SGHTA and FQGNSA. V gave up 5 bases and J gave up 0 bases; unmatched junction bases: 8. The CDR3 here is CASSRRWRGSTDTQYF. The DNA of the CDR3 is TGTGCCAGCAGCCGAAGATGGCGGGGGAGCACAGATACGCAGTATTTT.

Worth noting for this clone: This sample includes further DNA sequences coding for the same CDR3. V usage is TRBV11-2 and J usage is TRBJ2-5; D ambiguous. The CDR3 spans 14 residues. V lost 1 base to trimming and J lost 2 bases, with 8 bases between them. Germline CDR1 SGHAT, CDR2 FQNNGV. CDR3 residues: CASSLAGGQETQYF. The DNA for the CDR3 is TGTGCCAGCAGCTTAGCGGGTGGTCAAGAGACCCAGTACTTC. Using reference TRBV11-2 and TRBJ2-5 for the parts outside the CDR3, the full variable domain is EAGVAQSPRYKIIEKRQSVAFWCNPISGHATLYWYQQILGQGPKLLIQFQNNGVVDDSQLPKDRFSAERLKGVDSTLKIQPAKLEDSAVYLCASSLAGGQETQYFGPGTRLLVL.

For this clone: Other nucleotide sequences from this sample produce the same CDR3. This chain connects TRBV30 to TRBJ1-1; D call uncertain. CDR3 length: 13 residues. Trimming shortened V by 0 bases and J by 4 bases, and 9 bases separated the two germline ends. Germline V gene lookup returns CDR1 GTSNPN and CDR2 SVGIG (reference sequence). CDR3 protein: CAWSVQAPTEAFF. CDR3 nucleotide sequence: TGTGCCTGGAGTGTTCAGGCGCCCACTGAAGCTTTCTTT.